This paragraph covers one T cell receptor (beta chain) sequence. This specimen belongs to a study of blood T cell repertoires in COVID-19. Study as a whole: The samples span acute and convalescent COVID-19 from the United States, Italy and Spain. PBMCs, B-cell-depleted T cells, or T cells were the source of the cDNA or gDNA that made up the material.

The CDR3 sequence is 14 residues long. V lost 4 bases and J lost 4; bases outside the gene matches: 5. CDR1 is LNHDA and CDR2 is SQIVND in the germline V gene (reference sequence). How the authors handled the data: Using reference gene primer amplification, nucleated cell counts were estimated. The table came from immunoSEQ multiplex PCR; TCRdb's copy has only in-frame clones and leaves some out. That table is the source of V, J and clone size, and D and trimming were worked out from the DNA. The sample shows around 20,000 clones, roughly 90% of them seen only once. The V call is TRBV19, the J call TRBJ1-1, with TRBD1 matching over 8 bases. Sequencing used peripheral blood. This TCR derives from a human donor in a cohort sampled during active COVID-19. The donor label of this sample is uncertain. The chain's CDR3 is CASSKGTGATEAFF. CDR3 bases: TGTGCCAGTAGTAAGGGGACAGGAGCCACTGAAGCTTTCTTT. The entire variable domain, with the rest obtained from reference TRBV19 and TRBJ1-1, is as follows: DGGITQSPKYLFRKEGQNVTLSCEQNLNHDAMYWYRQDPGQGLRLIYYSQIVNDFQKGDIAEGYSVSREKKESFPLTVTSAQKNPTAFYLCASSKGTGATEAFFGQGTRLTVV.